This T cell receptor beta chain stems from a study of cytomegalovirus exposure and HLA in healthy donors. Overall study context: The same platform used for the approximately 670 first-cohort repertoires was also used for the approximately 120 validation repertoires, as a later analysis reported. General observations from the study: The classifier was said to identify cytomegalovirus status with high specificity and sensitivity. Testing in vitro showed three CMV-associated chains specific for CMV antigens.

Per the germline V gene, CDR1 is SEHNR and CDR2 is FQNEAQ (reference sequence). The V end was cut by 1 base, the J end by 5 bases, with 6 bases between. The CDR3 is 13 amino acids. Points on this clone: Its antigen is currently unknown.

Here immunoSEQ multiplex PCR was the method, and the copy in TCRdb shows in-frame clones only, minus some. This table holds roughly 130,000 clones, roughly nine tenths found once. The chain couples TRBV7-9 to TRBJ2-1; tentative D call: TRBD1 (5 bases). The sequenced sample consisted of PBMCs. The sequence was obtained from a man younger than 35 in good health and CMV-seronegative. This CDR3 reads CASSLGQNNEQFF. CDR3 bases: TGTGCCAGCAGCTTAGGACAGAACAATGAGCAGTTCTTC.